This is a list of T cell receptor beta chains from one sample in a study of blood T cell repertoires in COVID-19. Assay used: immunoSEQ multiplex PCR; TCRdb lists only in-frame clones, some missing. The repertoire includes roughly 200,000 clones, 86% of them detected once, and over 3% sits in the top ten. Material for sequencing was PBMCs or T cells enriched from blood (not recorded which). The receptor source for this set is a woman aged 45-59 years in a cohort exposed to, infected with or recovered from COVID-19 (not recorded which). CDR3s include the opening cysteine and the closing phenylalanine or tryptophan. The order of the fields is J gene, clone size, D gene, V gene, CDR3 DNA, CDR3 protein. D genes are given only for firm matches. Expanded clones get a size class; other rows say once, few or many, or leave the size out.

J: TRBJ2-3
size: .
D: TRBD1
V: TRBV4-3
DNA: TGCGCCAGCAGCCTGGCTCGACAGGGGAGGAGGGCAGATACGCAGTATTTT
CDR3: CASSLARQGRRADTQYF

J: TRBJ2-1
size: .
D: TRBD2
V: TRBV7-3
DNA: TGTGCCAGCAGCTTAAATCTAGCGGGGGGGCTACAAGAGCAGTTCTTC
CDR3: CASSLNLAGGLQEQFF

J: TRBJ1-6
size: once
D: .
V: TRBV25-1
DNA: TGTGCCAGCAGTGAAACAGGGCTTTATAATTCACCCCTCCACTTT
CDR3: CASSETGLYNSPLHF

J: TRBJ1-1
size: .
D: .
V: TRBV5-1
DNA: TGCGCCAGCAGCTTTGACACGAACACTGAAGCTTTCTTT
CDR3: CASSFDTNTEAFF

J: TRBJ1-2
size: .
D: .
V: TRBV4-1
DNA: TGCGCCAGCAGCCATGTCCGCGGAAAGGAAGGCCATGGCTACACCTTC
CDR3: CASSHVRGKEGHGYTF

J: TRBJ1-3
size: .
D: .
V: TRBV7-6
DNA: TGTGCCAGCAGCTTACAACCACGGGGGGGCTCCTCTGGAAACACCATATATTTT
CDR3: CASSLQPRGGSSGNTIYF

J: TRBJ2-2
size: .
D: TRBD1
V: TRBV24-1
DNA: TGTGCCACCAGCCCGTCGGGACAGAAGAACACCGGGGAGCTGTTTTTT
CDR3: CATSPSGQKNTGELFF

J: TRBJ1-4
size: .
D: TRBD1
V: TRBV3-1/TRBV3-2
DNA: TGTGCCAGCAGCCACCACGGGACAGGGGAAAAACTGTTTTTT
CDR3: CASSHHGTGEKLFF

J: TRBJ2-2
size: .
D: TRBD2
V: TRBV7-8
DNA: TGTGCCAGCAGCCTAAAGCGGGGGTTTGACACCGGGGAGCTGTTTTTT
CDR3: CASSLKRGFDTGELFF

J: TRBJ1-1
size: .
D: .
V: TRBV20-1
DNA: TGCAGTGCTAGTCCTGGGGGCGAAGAGACTGAAGCTTTCTTT
CDR3: CSASPGGEETEAFF

J: TRBJ1-2
size: .
D: TRBD1
V: TRBV29-1
DNA: TGCAGCGTCGGCGACAGGGGGCGAGCTGGCTACACCTTC
CDR3: CSVGDRGRAGYTF

J: TRBJ2-5
size: once
D: .
V: TRBV5-1
DNA: TGCGCCAGCAGCTTGGATCCAGGTAGTCAAGAGACCCAGTACTTC
CDR3: CASSLDPGSQETQYF

J: TRBJ1-2
size: .
D: TRBD1
V: TRBV28
DNA: TGTGCCAGCAGTCAAACAGGGGGATACTATGGCTACACCTTC
CDR3: CASSQTGGYYGYTF

J: TRBJ1-2
size: once
D: .
V: TRBV19
DNA: TGTGCCAGTAGGCTCCTCTCGGGCTATGGCTACACCTTC
CDR3: CASRLLSGYGYTF

J: TRBJ2-1
size: .
D: .
V: TRBV5-1
DNA: TGCGCCAGCAGTTCCCAGGGGGGCAATGAGCAGTTCTTC
CDR3: CASSSQGGNEQFF

J: TRBJ1-2
size: .
D: TRBD1
V: TRBV23-1
DNA: TGCGCCAGCAGACCCGGGACAGACTATGGCTACACCTTC
CDR3: CASRPGTDYGYTF

J: TRBJ1-1
size: .
D: TRBD1
V: TRBV5-5
DNA: TGTGCCAGCAGCTGGGGGACAGGGGATGACACTGAAGCTTTCTTT
CDR3: CASSWGTGDDTEAFF

J: TRBJ1-2
size: .
D: .
V: TRBV19
DNA: TGTGCCAGTAGTGGACAGAACTATGGCTACACCTTC
CDR3: CASSGQNYGYTF

J: TRBJ2-1
size: .
D: .
V: TRBV2
DNA: TGTGCCAGCAGTGCGGTCAATGAGCAGTTCTTC
CDR3: CASSAVNEQFF

J: TRBJ2-3
size: .
D: TRBD2
V: TRBV28
DNA: TGTGCCAGCAGTTTGCGGGAGAGCACAGATACGCAGTATTTT
CDR3: CASSLRESTDTQYF

J: TRBJ2-7
size: .
D: .
V: TRBV28
DNA: TGTGCCAGCACCTTGTTGGGACATTGGTACTTC
CDR3: CASTLLGHWYF

J: TRBJ2-3
size: .
D: .
V: TRBV6-5
DNA: TGTGCCAGCAGTAAGCGACAGGGCACAGATACGCAGTATTTT
CDR3: CASSKRQGTDTQYF

J: TRBJ1-2
size: once
D: TRBD1
V: TRBV29-1
DNA: TGCAGCGTACCCCGGACAGGGGGGGACTATGGCTACACCTTC
CDR3: CSVPRTGGDYGYTF